The clone carrying this TCR beta chain has more than one count but fewer than ten. Its antigen is unknown. The CDR3 consists of 14 residues. Germline loops: CDR1 SGHTA, CDR2 FQGNSA. V was trimmed by 4 bases and J by 2 bases, leaving 12 bases between them. No cell fractionation was done, so the repertoire covers all unsorted peripheral blood T cells. These data originate in a study of HIV-infected patients and healthy controls. Study outcomes and limitations: HIV+ repertoires were severely depleted of MAIT alpha-chain CDR3s, unlike healthy controls.

Alpha and beta constant-region primers primed reverse transcription of approximately 0.55 ug RNA. Alpha and beta chain libraries were made separately by chain-specific third strand synthesis with multiplexing indices. All rearrangements within a chain used one primer pair; cDNA molecules carried barcodes. TCRdb reanalysed the 5' RACE reads using MiXCR and keeps one entry per CDR3 protein. The sample lists about 10,000 distinct CDR3 sequences; around 8% were seen once. The chain uses TRBV7-2 and TRBJ2-7; no clear D gene. The clonotype comes from an adult in good health. Sequencing was performed on blood. The CDR3 here is CASSSAGRTYEQYF. CDR3 bases: TGTGCCAGCAGCTCGGCTGGACGGACCTACGAGCAGTACTTC. Complete variable domain (other parts from reference TRBV7-2 and TRBJ2-7): GAGVSQSPSNKVTEKGKDVELRCDPISGHTALYWYRQSLGQGLEFLIYFQGNSAPDKSGLPSDRFSAERTGGSVSTLTIQRTQQEDSAVYLCASSSAGRTYEQYFGPGTRLTVT.